This TCR beta chain was obtained from a study of identical twins. Overall study findings and caveats: For cord blood, abundant beta clonotypes had fewer insertions, unlike memory repertoires, which showed none. It was possible that invariant MAIT and iNKT cells partly confounded the zero-insertion analyses.

Template switching (which added a universal primer site) was used, and cDNA carried unique molecular identifiers. TCRdb analysed the 5' RACE reads with MiXCR anew, one entry per CDR3 protein. The data contain about 240,000 distinct CDR3 sequences, about 11% of them seen just once; the ten biggest clones take up 8% to 10%. This clonotype was recorded many times. What it recognizes is unknown. V was pared by 3 bases and J by 1 base, with 12 bases between. Germline CDR1 is KGHSH and CDR2 is LQKENI. This CDR3 has 15 amino acids. V and J are TRBV18 and TRBJ1-1; no reliable D call. The sequence was obtained from a man aged 50 to 59 in good health. The source material was memory T cells sorted from blood. In nucleotides, the CDR3 is TGTGCCAGCTCACCCCGGCTTGTACGGAACACTGAAGCTTTCTTT. It is translated as CASSPRLVRNTEAFF.